The clone carrying this T cell receptor (beta chain) was recorded a few times. What it binds is not known. The data belong to a study of blood T cells in healthy people across ages. Study outcomes and limitations: TCR beta diversity per million T cells fell roughly linearly with age. Observed TCR beta diversity showed a strong correlation with the percentage of naive T cells as measured by flow cytometry.

Through a sample-barcoded 5' primer and a J-beta primer mix, a second PCR was run for roughly 7 to 12 cycles. Each cDNA molecule was tagged by a template-switch adaptor with 12 random nucleotides. Using its own MiXCR run on the 5' RACE reads, TCRdb lists one record per CDR3 protein. The sample consists of around 1,600,000 distinct CDR3 sequences, approximately 42% of them appearing once. The sequence came from a woman aged 18-35 years in good health. The sequencing sample was made of blood.

CDR3 residues: CASSKKAGTDTQYF. CDR3 coding DNA: TGCGCCAGCAGTAAAAAGGCGGGCACAGATACGCAGTATTTT. The rearrangement links TRBV5-1 to TRBJ2-3, with D unresolved. Trimming took 5 bases from V and 1 from J, leaving 11 bases between them. Germline V gene lookup returns CDR1 SGHRS and CDR2 YFSETQ. The CDR3 covers 14 residues.